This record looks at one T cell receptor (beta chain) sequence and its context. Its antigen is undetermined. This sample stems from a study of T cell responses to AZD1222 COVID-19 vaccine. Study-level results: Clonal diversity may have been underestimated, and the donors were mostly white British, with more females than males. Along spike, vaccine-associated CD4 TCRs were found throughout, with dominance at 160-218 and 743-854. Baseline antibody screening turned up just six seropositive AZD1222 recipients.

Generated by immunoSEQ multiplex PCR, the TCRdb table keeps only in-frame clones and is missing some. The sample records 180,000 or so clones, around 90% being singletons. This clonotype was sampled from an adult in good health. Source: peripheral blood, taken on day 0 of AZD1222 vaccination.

CDR3 in DNA: TGTGCCAGCAGTTCCTGGAGATCGGCGGAAGCTTTCTTT. Translation gives CASSSWRSAEAFF. This chain joins TRBV28 and TRBJ1-1; D unresolved. Trimming cost V 4 bases and J 8 bases, with 14 bases left between them. This CDR3 is built from 13 residues. Germline loops: CDR1 MDHEN, CDR2 SYDVKM.